Described below is a single TCR beta chain sequence and its context. The sample comes from a study of blood T cell repertoires in COVID-19. About the research overall: Samples of COVID-19 (acute and convalescent) were obtained from the United States, Italy and Spain.

Libraries were prepared by immunoSEQ multiplex PCR; TCRdb keeps only in-frame clonotypes and omits some of them. The table records some 200,000 clones, about nine tenths of them present only once. From germline, CDR1 is KGHDR and CDR2 SFDVKD. The CDR3 spans 13 residues. Trimming took 5 bases from V and 9 from J; bases not matched to a gene: 6. This receptor was obtained from a man aged 80 or over with acute or convalescent COVID-19. Sequencing input: peripheral blood. The rearrangement joins TRBV24-1 to TRBJ2-5, with TRBD1 identical over 9 bases. CDR3: CATSGGTGWAQYF. CDR3 nucleotide sequence: TGTGCCACCAGTGGCGGGACAGGGTGGGCCCAGTACTTC.